The next 28 T cell receptor beta chains were all read from a single sample in a study of blood T cell repertoires in COVID-19. Profiling relied on immunoSEQ multiplex PCR, and the TCRdb table lists in-frame clones only, not all of them. The profile shows fewer than 600,000 clones, 85% to 90% of them singletons. Sequenced: PBMCs or T cells enriched from blood (not recorded which). Source of these receptors: a woman aged 40 to 55 who had recovered from COVID-19.

The chain uses TRBV20-1 and TRBJ1-5; a weak D match, TRBD1 (6 bases). Between the trimmed V and J ends, which lost 3 bases and 6 bases, there was a span of 12 bases. CDR3 length: 13 residues. CDR1 is DFQATT, CDR2 SNEGSKA, per germline (reference sequence). In DNA form, the CDR3 reads TGCAGTGCTAGTCCTGGGGGCGGTCAGCCCCAGCATTTT. Protein: CSASPGGGQPQHF.

This rearrangement joins TRBV5-1 to TRBJ2-1; 7 bases match TRBD1. The CDR3 extends over 16 amino acids. V lost 1 base and J lost 4; bases outside the gene matches: 8. Germline V gene data show CDR1 as SGHRS and CDR2 as YFSETQ. Here the CDR3 reads CASSLRSGTEYNEQFF. CDR3 in DNA: TGCGCCAGCAGCTTGAGGTCTGGGACAGAATACAATGAGCAGTTCTTC.

The genes are TRBV9 and TRBJ1-1; D is unresolved. CDR1 is SGDLS and CDR2 is YYNGEE in the germline V gene. V gave up 3 bases and J gave up 5 bases, with 17 bases separating them. The CDR3 sequence is 15 residues long. The CDR3 DNA reads as TGTGCCAGCAGCGGACCCGTAGAGGGCGGTACTGAAGCTTTCTTT. The encoded protein is CASSGPVEGGTEAFF.

The DNA for the CDR3 is TGTGCCAGCAGCATCGGACTAGACGCCGCAGATACGCAGTATTTT. Translating it yields CASSIGLDAADTQYF. This chain joins TRBV9 and TRBJ2-3; 7 positions agree with TRBD2. The junction had 9 bases not matched to a gene; V was cut back by 4 bases and J by 4 bases. This CDR3 comprises 15 residues. CDR1 is SGDLS and CDR2 is YYNGEE in the germline V gene.

The chain is built from TRBV5-1 and TRBJ1-2, with 8 bases lining up with TRBD1. CDR1 and CDR2 (germline): SGHRS, YFSETQ. The length of the CDR3 is 14 residues. Trimming took 0 bases from V and 7 from J; bases not matched to a gene: 5. CDR3 region: CASSLDRGNSGYTF. CDR3 DNA sequence: TGCGCCAGCAGCTTGGACAGGGGGAACAGTGGCTACACCTTC.

This chain links TRBV15 with TRBJ2-7; perhaps TRBD2 as D (6 bases). The V gene lost 1 base and the J gene lost 9 bases, with 16 bases spanning the gap. CDR1 LNHNV and CDR2 YYDKDF come from the germline V gene (reference sequence). The CDR3 totals 14 residues. The CDR3 reads CATSRAGQGGVQYF. The DNA for the CDR3 is TGTGCCACCAGCAGAGCGGGGCAGGGAGGAGTGCAGTACTTC.

The rearrangement joins TRBV25-1 to TRBJ2-1; unclear D gene. Germline CDR1 and CDR2: MGHDK and SYGVNS. The CDR3 consists of 11 residues. Trimming stripped 6 bases from V and 4 bases from J, with 4 bases between. CDR3 in amino acids: CASSGYNEQFF. The CDR3 nucleotides are TGTGCCAGCAGCGGGTACAATGAGCAGTTCTTC.

This chain joins TRBV4-3 and TRBJ1-1; TRBD1 might be the D (5 bases). Germline values: CDR1 LGHNA, CDR2 YSLEER. This CDR3 contains 12 residues. Trimming removed 9 bases at V and 3 bases at J, with 11 bases between. The CDR3 bases are TGCGCCAGTTCAGGGTCTTACACTGAAGCTTTCTTT. Amino acid sequence: CASSGSYTEAFF.

The J gene is TRBJ1-2, the V gene TRBV7-9; 9 nucleotides align to TRBD1. From germline, CDR1 is SEHNR and CDR2 FQNEAQ (reference sequence). The CDR3 contains 16 residues. With V trimmed by 5 bases and J by 5 bases, 12 bases remained unmatched. The CDR3 nucleotides are TGTGCCAGCAGCAGGGACAGGGCGACCTTATTTTATGGCTACACCTTC. It yields the protein CASSRDRATLFYGYTF.

The V call is TRBV7-2, the J call TRBJ2-7, with D maybe TRBD2 (6 bases). This CDR3 spans 15 amino acids. V lost 5 bases and J lost 0, with 14 bases in between. Germline lookup yields CDR1 SGHTA and CDR2 FQGNSA. CDR3 region: CASSHLGAGSYEQYF. The DNA for the CDR3 is TGTGCCAGCAGCCACCTGGGAGCGGGCTCCTACGAGCAGTACTTC.

The V gene is TRBV28, the J gene TRBJ1-2; 9 bases map to TRBD1. In germline, CDR1 is MDHEN, CDR2 SYDVKM. V gave up 4 bases and J gave up 4 bases; unmatched junction bases: 7. The CDR3 spans 15 residues. This CDR3 reads CASSSGTGSFYGYTF. CDR3 in DNA: TGTGCCAGCAGTTCCGGGACAGGGTCTTTCTATGGCTACACCTTC.

The rearrangement joins TRBV12-3 or TRBV12-4 to TRBJ1-1; D unresolved. This CDR3 region has 12 residues. The V and J ends lost 6 bases and 4 bases respectively, with 9 bases between them. CDR3 sequence reads: CASRGGPTEAFF. The DNA for the CDR3 is TGTGCCAGCAGGGGAGGGCCCACTGAAGCTTTCTTT.

The CDR3 coding sequence is TGTGCCAGCAGTTTATTACAGGGTAATACAGATACGCAGTATTTT. Amino acid sequence: CASSLLQGNTDTQYF. The chain links TRBV27 to TRBJ2-3; tentative D call: TRBD1 (6 bases). Germline CDR1 reads MNHEY; CDR2 reads SMNVEV (reference sequence). With 1 base removed from V and 3 bases from J, the gap between germline ends came to 11 bases. The length of the CDR3 is 15 residues.

The rearrangement joins TRBV4-1 to TRBJ1-2; 9 nucleotides line up with TRBD1. J gave up 5 bases and V 5 bases, and 6 bases lay outside the gene matches. The CDR3 length is 14 residues. Looked up from germline, CDR1 is MGHRA and CDR2 is YSYEKL. The CDR3 here is CASSYRGRGYGYTF. CDR3 bases: TGCGCCAGCAGCTACAGGGGGCGCGGGTATGGCTACACCTTC.

The count of this clone is one. The rearrangement uses TRBV5-1 and TRBJ2-3, with 11 bases aligning to TRBD2. Germline loops: CDR1 SGHRS, CDR2 YFSETQ. This CDR3 is built from 17 residues. Trimming took 5 bases from V and 6 from J; bases not matched to a gene: 14. CDR3 DNA sequence: TGCGCCAGCAGTTCAAATTTTAGCGGGAGGGCCGGCGATACGCAGTATTTT. Translated: CASSSNFSGRAGDTQYF.

The chain carries TRBV12-5 and TRBJ2-2; TRBD2 agrees at 10 bases. CDR3 size: 23 residues. The germline CDR1 and CDR2 sequences are LGHNT and FRNRAP. The V segment lost 4 bases and the J segment 2 bases; nucleotides outside the gene matches: 25. This CDR3 is CASGSAGGARKAEREGNTGELFF. As DNA, the CDR3 is TGTGCTAGTGGTTCTGCAGGGGGCGCGAGGAAAGCAGAGCGGGAGGGCAACACCGGGGAGCTGTTTTTT.

The gene calls are TRBV11-3 and TRBJ2-7, with 7 bases that match TRBD2. The CDR3 has 16 amino acids. CDR1 and CDR2 (germline): SGHNT, YENEEA. V was clipped by 1 base and J by 1 base; unmatched bases: 7. CDR3 residues: CASSLGRGDPSYEQYF. The DNA of the CDR3 is TGTGCCAGCAGCTTAGGTCGGGGGGATCCTTCCTACGAGCAGTACTTC.

V usage is TRBV4-2 and J usage is TRBJ1-4, with TRBD1 matching over 9 bases. Germline V gives CDR1 LGHNA, CDR2 YNFKEQ. With V trimmed by 3 bases and J by 8 bases, 7 bases remained unmatched. The CDR3 consists of 15 residues. This chain's CDR3 is CASSQRQGVGEKLFF. The CDR3 region has the DNA TGTGCCAGCAGCCAGAGACAGGGGGTAGGAGAAAAACTGTTTTTT.

This clone was counted a single time. This chain joins TRBV28 and TRBJ1-1, with D perhaps matching TRBD1 (6 bases). From germline, CDR1 is MDHEN and CDR2 SYDVKM. The CDR3 length is 13 residues. With 6 bases removed from V and 11 bases from J, the gap between germline ends came to 19 bases. CDR3 coding DNA: TGTGCCAGCAGCGAACCAGGGGCCCCGACTGCTTTCTTT. Protein sequence: CASSEPGAPTAFF.

The chain combines TRBV15 with TRBJ2-1, with TRBD2 identical over 9 bases. Germline trimming cut 1 base from V and 8 bases from J; bases unmatched to any gene: 9. The CDR3 is made up of 16 amino acids. Germline-derived CDR1 and CDR2 are LNHNV and YYDKDF (reference sequence). The CDR3 is CATSRVRAGGPDEQFF. As DNA, the CDR3 is TGTGCCACCAGCAGAGTTAGGGCGGGAGGGCCAGATGAGCAGTTCTTC.

V and J are TRBV27 and TRBJ1-5, with TRBD1 as a possible D gene (6 bases). The germline gives CDR1 MNHEY, CDR2 SMNVEV (reference sequence). The CDR3 loop spans 18 amino acids. Trimming stripped 6 bases from V and 0 bases from J, with 21 bases between. The CDR3 nucleotides are TGTGCCAGCAGCGGGGGGCGCGGGGGTAGGGATAGCAATCAGCCCCAGCATTTT. Its translation: CASSGGRGGRDSNQPQHF.

J is TRBJ1-3 and V is TRBV20-1; 9 bases map to TRBD1. V trimming: 3 bases; J trimming: 1 base; junction bases outside the gene matches: 7. This CDR3 has 16 residues. Germline CDR1 and CDR2: DFQATT and SNEGSKA (reference sequence). In nucleotides, the CDR3 is TGCAGTGCTAGTGTGCAAGGGACAGGGTCTGGAAACACCATATATTTT. This gives the protein CSASVQGTGSGNTIYF.

The V and J genes are TRBV6-5 and TRBJ2-2; D is perhaps TRBD1 (5 bases). The CDR3 runs 16 residues. V lost 0 bases, J lost 4 bases, and 12 bases lay in between. CDR1 and CDR2 (germline): MNHEY, SVGAGI. The CDR3 region is CASSYSPGSGTGELFF. The CDR3 region has the DNA TGTGCCAGCAGTTACTCGCCAGGGTCGGGCACCGGGGAGCTGTTTTTT.

The rearrangement links TRBV5-8 to TRBJ2-7; TRBD2 agrees at 11 bases. In germline, CDR1 is SGHTS, CDR2 YDEGEE. This CDR3 spans 15 amino acids. Trimming at V came to 5 bases and at J to 0 bases, leaving 4 bases not matched to a gene. CDR3 in amino acids: CASSFGTSGSYEQYF. In DNA form, the CDR3 reads TGTGCCAGCAGTTTCGGGACTAGCGGCTCCTACGAGCAGTACTTC. The variable domain in full, with the rest retrieved from reference TRBV5-8 and TRBJ2-7, is EAGVTQSPTHLIKTRGQQATLRCSPISGHTSVYWYQQALGLGLQFLLWYDEGEERNRGNFPPRFSGRQFPNYSSELNVNALELEDSALYLCASSFGTSGSYEQYFGPGTRLTVT.

This chain connects TRBV7-2 to TRBJ2-7, with TRBD2 matching over 8 bases. The CDR3 is made up of 17 amino acids. The junction had 10 bases not matched to a gene; V was cut back by 2 bases and J by 1 base. The V gene's germline CDR1 is SGHTA and CDR2 FQGNSA. In DNA form, the CDR3 reads TGTGCCAGCAGCTTAAGTCTCCTTAGCGGGGCTTCCTACGAGCAGTACTTC. Its translation: CASSLSLLSGASYEQYF.

The V and J genes are TRBV13 and TRBJ1-2; a possible D gene is TRBD1 (5 bases). The CDR3 has 15 amino acids. V was cut by 5 bases and J by 2 bases, with 15 bases left in between. Germline V lookup: CDR1 PRHDT, CDR2 FYEKMQ (reference sequence). For the CDR3, the DNA is TGTGCCAGCAGCCCCTGGGGGGTGGGGAACTATGGCTACACCTTC. Translated, it gives CASSPWGVGNYGYTF.

This clone was found once. CDR3 region: CASIGESSYNSPLHF. For the CDR3, the DNA is TGCGCCAGCATCGGGGAAAGCTCCTATAATTCACCCCTCCACTTT. The V call is TRBV10-2, the J call TRBJ1-6; D is undetermined. Germline V gene sequence: CDR1 WSHSY, CDR2 SAAADI. CDR3 size: 15 residues. V was shortened by 7 bases and J by 0 bases, with 10 bases between the two germline ends.

This chain uses TRBV2 with TRBJ2-3; tentatively, D is TRBD2 (6 bases). From germline, CDR1 is SNHLY and CDR2 FYNNEI. This CDR3 spans 14 amino acids. V was pared by 8 bases and J by 5 bases, with 17 bases between. This CDR3 reads CASRTAGYGDTQYF. In DNA, the CDR3 is TGTGCCAGCCGAACGGCGGGATATGGAGATACGCAGTATTTT.